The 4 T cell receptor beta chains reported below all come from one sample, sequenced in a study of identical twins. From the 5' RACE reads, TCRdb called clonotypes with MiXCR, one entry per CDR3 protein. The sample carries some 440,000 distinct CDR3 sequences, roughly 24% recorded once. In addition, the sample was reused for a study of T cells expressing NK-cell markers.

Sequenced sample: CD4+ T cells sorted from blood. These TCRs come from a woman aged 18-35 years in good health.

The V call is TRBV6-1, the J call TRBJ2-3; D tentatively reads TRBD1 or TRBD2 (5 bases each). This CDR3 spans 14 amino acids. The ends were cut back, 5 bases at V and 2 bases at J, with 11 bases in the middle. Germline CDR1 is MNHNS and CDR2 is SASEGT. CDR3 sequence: CASSPGANTDTQYF. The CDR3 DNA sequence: TGTGCCAGCAGTCCCGGGGCTAACACAGATACGCAGTATTTT.

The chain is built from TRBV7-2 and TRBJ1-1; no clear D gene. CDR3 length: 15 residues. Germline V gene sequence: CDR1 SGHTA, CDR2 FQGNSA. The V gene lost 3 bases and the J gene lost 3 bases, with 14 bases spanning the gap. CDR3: CASSFSTGVHTEAFF. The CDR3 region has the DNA TGTGCCAGCAGCTTCTCGACCGGGGTTCACACTGAAGCTTTCTTT. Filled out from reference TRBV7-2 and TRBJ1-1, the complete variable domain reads GAGVSQSPSNKVTEKGKDVELRCDPISGHTALYWYRQSLGQGLEFLIYFQGNSAPDKSGLPSDRFSAERTGGSVSTLTIQRTQQEDSAVYLCASSFSTGVHTEAFFGQGTRLTVV.

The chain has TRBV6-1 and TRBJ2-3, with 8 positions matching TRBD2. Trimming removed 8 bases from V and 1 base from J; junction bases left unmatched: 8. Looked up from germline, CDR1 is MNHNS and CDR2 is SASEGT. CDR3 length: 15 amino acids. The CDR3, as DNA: TGTGCCAGCGCACCTACGACTAGCGGCACAGATACGCAGTATTTT. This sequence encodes CASAPTTSGTDTQYF.

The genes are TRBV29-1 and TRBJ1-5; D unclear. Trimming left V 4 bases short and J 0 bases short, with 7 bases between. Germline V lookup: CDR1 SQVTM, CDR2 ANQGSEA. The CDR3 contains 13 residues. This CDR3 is CSVGQVSNQPQHF. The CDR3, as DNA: TGCAGCGTTGGGCAGGTTAGCAATCAGCCCCAGCATTTT.